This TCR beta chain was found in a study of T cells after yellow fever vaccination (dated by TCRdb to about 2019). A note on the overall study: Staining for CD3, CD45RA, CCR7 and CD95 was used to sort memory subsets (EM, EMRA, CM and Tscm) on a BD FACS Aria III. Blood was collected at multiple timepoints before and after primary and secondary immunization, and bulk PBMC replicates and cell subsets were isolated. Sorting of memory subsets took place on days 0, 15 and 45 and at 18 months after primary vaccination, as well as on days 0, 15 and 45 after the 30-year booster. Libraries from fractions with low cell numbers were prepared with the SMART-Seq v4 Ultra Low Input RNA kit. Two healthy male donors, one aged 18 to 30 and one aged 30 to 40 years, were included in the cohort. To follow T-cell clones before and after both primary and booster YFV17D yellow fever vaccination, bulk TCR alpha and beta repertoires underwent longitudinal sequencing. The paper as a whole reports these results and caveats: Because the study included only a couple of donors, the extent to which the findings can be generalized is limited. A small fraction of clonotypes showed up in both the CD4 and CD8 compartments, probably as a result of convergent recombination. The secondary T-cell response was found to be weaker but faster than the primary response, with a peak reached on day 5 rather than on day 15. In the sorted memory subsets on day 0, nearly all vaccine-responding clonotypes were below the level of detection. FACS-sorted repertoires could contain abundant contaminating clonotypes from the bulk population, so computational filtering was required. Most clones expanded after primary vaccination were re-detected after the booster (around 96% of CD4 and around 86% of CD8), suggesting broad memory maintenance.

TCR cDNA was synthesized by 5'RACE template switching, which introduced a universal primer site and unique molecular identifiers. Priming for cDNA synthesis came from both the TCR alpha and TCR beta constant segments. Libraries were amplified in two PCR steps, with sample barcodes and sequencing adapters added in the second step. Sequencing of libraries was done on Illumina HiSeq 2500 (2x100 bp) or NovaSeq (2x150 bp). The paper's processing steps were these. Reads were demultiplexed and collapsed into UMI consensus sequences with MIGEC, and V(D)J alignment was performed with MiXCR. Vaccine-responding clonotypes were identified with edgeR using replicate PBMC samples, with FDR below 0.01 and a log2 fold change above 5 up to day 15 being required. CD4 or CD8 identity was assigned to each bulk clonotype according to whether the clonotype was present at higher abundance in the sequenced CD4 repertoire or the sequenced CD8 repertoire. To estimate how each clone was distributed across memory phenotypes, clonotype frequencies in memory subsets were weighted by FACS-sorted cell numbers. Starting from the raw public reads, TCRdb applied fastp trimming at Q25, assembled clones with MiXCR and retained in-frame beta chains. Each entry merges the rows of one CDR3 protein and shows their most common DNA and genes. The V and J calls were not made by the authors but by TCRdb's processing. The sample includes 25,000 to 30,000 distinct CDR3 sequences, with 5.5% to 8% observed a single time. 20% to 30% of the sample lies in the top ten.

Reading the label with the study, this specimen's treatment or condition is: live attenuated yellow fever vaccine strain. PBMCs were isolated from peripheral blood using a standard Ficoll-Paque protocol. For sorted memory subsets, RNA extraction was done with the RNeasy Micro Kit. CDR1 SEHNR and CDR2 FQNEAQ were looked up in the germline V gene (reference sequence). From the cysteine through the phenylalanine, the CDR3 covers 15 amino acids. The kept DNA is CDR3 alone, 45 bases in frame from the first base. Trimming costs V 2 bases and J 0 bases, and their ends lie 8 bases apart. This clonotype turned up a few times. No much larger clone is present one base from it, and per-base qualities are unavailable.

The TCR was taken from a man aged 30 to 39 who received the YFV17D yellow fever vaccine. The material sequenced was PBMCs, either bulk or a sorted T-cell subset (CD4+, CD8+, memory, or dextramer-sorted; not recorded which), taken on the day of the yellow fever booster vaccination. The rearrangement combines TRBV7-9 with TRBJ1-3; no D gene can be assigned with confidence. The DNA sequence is TGTGCCAGCAGCTTAATGGCGAGCTCTGGAAACACCATATATTTT. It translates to CASSLMASSGNTIYF.